These T cell receptor beta chains were read from a single sample in a study of glioma-infiltrating T cells. TCRdb re-called the multiplex PCR reads through MiXCR, storing one row per CDR3 protein. The sample has around 180,000 distinct CDR3 sequences; roughly 45% are singletons. The material sequenced was glioma tissue, nonneoplastic brain tissue, or PBMCs (not recorded which). The receptor source for this set is a human donor with low-grade glioma or glioblastoma, undergoing nonglioma brain surgery, or in good health (not recorded which). Both conserved end residues are part of each CDR3. The D gene is left open where the match is weak. Clone size, where shown, is once, few, many, or a class for clones that have expanded.

cdr3_nt	cdr3_aa	d_call	v_call	j_call	clone_size
TGTGCCAGCAGCCCCCCTCTAATGGTGGGTGAGCAGTACTTC	CASSPPLMVGEQYF	-	TRBV11-2	TRBJ2-7	few
TGCAGTGCTTTGGGAGAGCTACCAAATCAGCCCCAGCATTTT	CSALGELPNQPQHF	-	TRBV20-1	TRBJ1-5	-
-	CVSSSSNTEAFF	-	TRBV28	TRBJ1-1	once
TGTGCCTGGATGGGGACATACGAGCAGTACTTC	CAWMGTYEQYF	-	TRBV30	TRBJ2-7	-
TGTGCCAGCAGCCCAAGTCCGACAGGGAGCTCCTACAATGAGCAGTTCTTC	CASSPSPTGSSYNEQFF	TRBD1	TRBV7-9	TRBJ2-1	-
TGCGCCAGCAGCCCACTCGTCGGGGGGAACACTGAAGCTTTCTTT	CASSPLVGGNTEAFF	-	TRBV4-1	TRBJ1-1	-
TGCGCCAGCAGTGTTAAAGGGGGTGATCAGCCCCAGCATTTT	CASSVKGGDQPQHF	-	TRBV6-2/TRBV6-3	TRBJ1-5	-
TGTGCCAGCAGCCCCGGGACAGATCAGTACTTC	CASSPGTDQYF	TRBD1	TRBV7-9	TRBJ2-7	-
TGTGCCAGCGGTGAAGAAGGAATTGGGGGTTTTGGGTCACCCCTCCACTTT	CASGEEGIGGFGSPLHF	-	TRBV2	TRBJ1-6	-
TGTGCCTGGAGTGTTGATTCTAACTATGGCTACACCTTC	CAWSVDSNYGYTF	-	TRBV30	TRBJ1-2	-
TGCGCCAGCAGCCAAAAGAGCTACTACAATGAGCAGTTCTTC	CASSQKSYYNEQFF	-	TRBV7-2	TRBJ2-1	-
TGTGCCAGCAGCTTAAGGGGAGCCATTCTCCAAGAGACCCAGTACTTC	CASSLRGAILQETQYF	-	TRBV7-2	TRBJ2-5	-
TGTGCCAGCAGTTTCCTGACAGGGTATAATTCACCCTTCCACTTT	CASSFLTGYNSPFHF	TRBD1	TRBV28	TRBJ1-6	-
TGTGCCAGCAGGACTAGCGGGAAGTTCTCCTACGAGCAGTACTTC	CASRTSGKFSYEQYF	TRBD2	TRBV7-9	TRBJ2-7	few
TGTGCCAGCAGCTTGTTTCTCCGGAATCAGCCCCAGCATTTT	CASSLFLRNQPQHF	-	TRBV5-4	TRBJ1-5	once
TGTGCCAGCAGTGAATCGGGCCGGGAGGAGACCCAGTACTTC	CASSESGREETQYF	-	TRBV25-1	TRBJ2-5	many
TGCAGTGCTAGAGATTCTGAGAGCACAGATACGCAGTATTTT	CSARDSESTDTQYF	-	TRBV20-1	TRBJ2-3	-
TGTGCCAGCAGCCGAGGGGAAGGACTCGAGCAGTACTTC	CASSRGEGLEQYF	-	TRBV7-2	TRBJ2-7	-
TGTGCCAGCAGCCAAGCGGAAGACGTCTACAATGAGCAGTTCTTC	CASSQAEDVYNEQFF	-	TRBV3-1	TRBJ2-1	many
TGCGCCAGCAGCTTGACAGGGGGCTTGGACACTGAAGCTTTCTTT	CASSLTGGLDTEAFF	TRBD1	TRBV5-1	TRBJ1-1	few
TGTGCCAGCTGTCTAGCGGGAGGGACCGGGGAGCTGTTTTTT	CASCLAGGTGELFF	TRBD2	TRBV7-8	TRBJ2-2	-
TGCAGCTTCAAAGGAGACACCGGGGAGCTGTTTTTT	CSFKGDTGELFF	-	TRBV29-1	TRBJ2-2	-
TGCAGTGCTACCGACAGCCTACTCCAAGAGACCCAGTACTTC	CSATDSLLQETQYF	-	TRBV20-1	TRBJ2-5	many
TGTGCCAGCAAACTGACAGCGAACACTGAAGCTTTCTTT	CASKLTANTEAFF	-	TRBV25-1	TRBJ1-1	many
TGTGCCAGCAGTTATACCCCTTTGGACTACAATGAGCAGTACTTC	CASSYTPLDYNEQYF	-	TRBV27	TRBJ2-7	once
TGCGCCAGCAGCCAAGAGGTCAGAGCGAACACTGAAGCTTTCTTT	CASSQEVRANTEAFF	-	TRBV4-1	TRBJ1-1	many
TGTGCCAGCAGCCTCAGGGACGCGATCGTGACCCAGTACTTC	CASSLRDAIVTQYF	-	TRBV3-1	TRBJ2-5	many